These T cell receptor beta chains were read from a single sample in a study of shared clonotypes between healthy human individuals. The method was immunoSEQ multiplex PCR; TCRdb's version includes in-frame clones alone and lacks a portion of them. The sample consists of fewer than 850,000 clones, 90% to 97% of them appearing once. Sequencing was carried out using naive CD8+ T cells sorted from blood. These receptor sequences come from a man under 40 in good health. The CDR3 runs from the conserved cysteine through the conserved F or W. The order of the fields is D gene, J gene, V gene, clone size, CDR3 DNA, CDR3 protein. D genes are given only for firm matches. Clone size is stated in some rows and not others, as once, few, many or a class when expanded.

D: NA
J: TRBJ1-5
V: TRBV27
size: NA
DNA: TGTGCCAGCAGTGCTCGGGGACACCAGCCCCAGCATTTT
CDR3: CASSARGHQPQHF

D: NA
J: TRBJ2-7
V: TRBV6-5
size: NA
DNA: TGTGCCAGCAGTTCGGGACCAAACTACGAGCAGTACTTC
CDR3: CASSSGPNYEQYF

D: NA
J: TRBJ1-1
V: TRBV6-1
size: NA
DNA: TGTGCCAGCAGTGAAACCCACAGGTTCCAGGGGACTGAAGCTTTCTTT
CDR3: CASSETHRFQGTEAFF

D: TRBD2
J: TRBJ2-3
V: TRBV7-2
size: NA
DNA: TGTGCCAGCAGCCCTAGCGGAAGCGACACAGATACGCAGTATTTT
CDR3: CASSPSGSDTDTQYF

D: TRBD2
J: TRBJ2-7
V: TRBV6-1
size: once
DNA: TGTGCCAGCAGTACCAAGTGGGAGGGCTACGAGCAGTACTTC
CDR3: CASSTKWEGYEQYF

D: TRBD1
J: TRBJ2-1
V: TRBV7-7
size: NA
DNA: TGTGCTAGCAGCCCCTCGGACAGGGGGCTCAATGAGCAGTTCTTC
CDR3: CASSPSDRGLNEQFF

D: TRBD1
J: TRBJ1-2
V: TRBV5-1
size: NA
DNA: TGCGCCAGCAGCTTGAAGGGGGCCAACTATGGCTACACCTTC
CDR3: CASSLKGANYGYTF

D: NA
J: TRBJ2-1
V: TRBV5-6
size: NA
DNA: TGTGCCAGCAGCTGGATCGCGGACAATGAGCAGTTCTTC
CDR3: CASSWIADNEQFF

D: NA
J: TRBJ2-7
V: TRBV2
size: NA
DNA: TGTGCCAGCAGTTACCTCGGAGGGTCCTACGAGCAGTACTTC
CDR3: CASSYLGGSYEQYF

D: NA
J: TRBJ1-2
V: TRBV25-1
size: NA
DNA: TGTGCCAGCAGTGAATTTGACCAGGACTATGGCTACACCTTC
CDR3: CASSEFDQDYGYTF

D: TRBD1
J: TRBJ1-1
V: TRBV27
size: NA
DNA: TGTGCCAGCAAGGGACAGGGAGTAACTGAAGCTTTCTTT
CDR3: CASKGQGVTEAFF

D: TRBD2
J: TRBJ2-3
V: TRBV5-1
size: NA
DNA: TGCGCCAGCAGCTTGGAGGGGCTAGCGGGAGGGCCAGATACGCAGTATTTT
CDR3: CASSLEGLAGGPDTQYF

D: TRBD2
J: TRBJ2-3
V: TRBV29-1
size: NA
DNA: TGCAGCGTTGAAGCCCTCGTGGAGCGGGAGAACACAGATACGCAGTATTTT
CDR3: CSVEALVERENTDTQYF

D: TRBD2
J: TRBJ2-2
V: TRBV4-1
size: NA
DNA: TGCGCCAGCAGCCTACCCCTTGGACTAGCGGCGAACACCGGGGAGCTGTTTTTT
CDR3: CASSLPLGLAANTGELFF

D: NA
J: TRBJ1-4
V: TRBV28
size: NA
DNA: TGTGCCAGCAGTTTGGGGCCTCGGGACCGCGATGAAAAACTGTTTTTT
CDR3: CASSLGPRDRDEKLFF

D: TRBD2
J: TRBJ2-7
V: TRBV27
size: once
DNA: TGTGCCAGCAGTCCTTCTAGCGGGATTCCCTACGAGCAGTACTTC
CDR3: CASSPSSGIPYEQYF

D: NA
J: TRBJ2-3
V: TRBV7-8
size: NA
DNA: TGTGCCAGCAGCTTAGGTAGGGTCTTCGGGGAAAGCACAGATACGCAGTATTTT
CDR3: CASSLGRVFGESTDTQYF

D: NA
J: TRBJ2-2
V: TRBV7-9
size: NA
DNA: TGTGCCAGCACACAGGAACCTAAGGACACCGGGGAGCTGTTTTTT
CDR3: CASTQEPKDTGELFF

D: TRBD2
J: TRBJ2-1
V: TRBV7-8
size: NA
DNA: TGTGCCAGCAGCTGGACTAGCGGGAGGTCCCGGGATGAGCAGTTCTTC
CDR3: CASSWTSGRSRDEQFF

D: TRBD1
J: TRBJ2-3
V: TRBV27
size: NA
DNA: TGTGCCAGCAGCCATGACAGGGGGCGCGATACGCAGTATTTT
CDR3: CASSHDRGRDTQYF

D: NA
J: TRBJ1-1
V: TRBV28
size: NA
DNA: TGTGCCAGCAGTTTACCCACGAACACTGAAGCTTTCTTT
CDR3: CASSLPTNTEAFF

D: TRBD2
J: TRBJ2-7
V: TRBV7-9
size: NA
DNA: TGTGCCAGCAGCCCGAGGGGAACTAGCGGGGGGGTTAGCTCCTACGAGCAGTACTTC
CDR3: CASSPRGTSGGVSSYEQYF

D: NA
J: TRBJ2-1
V: TRBV15
size: NA
DNA: TGTGCCACCAGCAGAGAAAATACCTACAATGAGCAGTTCTTC
CDR3: CATSRENTYNEQFF

D: NA
J: TRBJ2-1
V: TRBV2
size: NA
DNA: TGTGCCAGCATAGGGGGAGGGTCCTACAATGAGCAGTTCTTC
CDR3: CASIGGGSYNEQFF

D: NA
J: TRBJ2-3
V: TRBV27
size: NA
DNA: TGTGCCAGCGGCCTTGAGGGAAGCACAGATACGCAGTATTTT
CDR3: CASGLEGSTDTQYF

D: NA
J: TRBJ2-1
V: TRBV11-2
size: NA
DNA: TGTGCCAGCAGCTTAACAGCGCCCCAGGGAAATGAGCAGTTCTTC
CDR3: CASSLTAPQGNEQFF

D: NA
J: TRBJ2-7
V: TRBV2
size: NA
DNA: TGTGCCAGCAACCAGGGGCGGGAGTTCTACGAGCAGTACTTC
CDR3: CASNQGREFYEQYF

D: NA
J: TRBJ1-2
V: TRBV28
size: NA
DNA: TGTGCCAGCAGACACAGGTCGGGAGGCTACACCTTC
CDR3: CASRHRSGGYTF

D: NA
J: TRBJ2-7
V: TRBV28
size: NA
DNA: TGTGCCAGCAGTTTCCCAGGGATTTCATACGAGCAGTACTTC
CDR3: CASSFPGISYEQYF

D: NA
J: TRBJ2-7
V: TRBV7-9
size: NA
DNA: TGTGCCAGCAGCCCCTTGCGGGACAGCACTTACGAGCAGTACTTC
CDR3: CASSPLRDSTYEQYF

D: TRBD1
J: TRBJ2-3
V: TRBV28
size: NA
DNA: TGTGCCAGCAGTTTCCGGACGGGGACAGGGTTCGGTATCCCAGATACGCAGTATTTT
CDR3: CASSFRTGTGFGIPDTQYF

D: NA
J: TRBJ2-1
V: TRBV28
size: NA
DNA: TGTGCCAGCAGTTTCCGACGTCGGTACAATGAGCAGTTCTTC
CDR3: CASSFRRRYNEQFF

D: NA
J: TRBJ2-7
V: TRBV2
size: NA
DNA: TGTGCCAGCAGTGGCAACTACGAGCAGTACTTC
CDR3: CASSGNYEQYF

D: NA
J: TRBJ2-7
V: TRBV6-1
size: NA
DNA: TGTGCCAGCAGTGAAGCGCTCCGAGTCGCGGGAATTGACTACGAGCAGTACTTC
CDR3: CASSEALRVAGIDYEQYF

D: TRBD1
J: TRBJ1-1
V: TRBV12-5
size: NA
DNA: TGTGCTAGTGGTTCCGTACCAGGGGGTGAAGCTTTCTTT
CDR3: CASGSVPGGEAFF

D: NA
J: TRBJ2-7
V: TRBV4-1
size: NA
DNA: TGCGCCAGCAGCCAAGATCGGGAATACGAGCAGTACTTC
CDR3: CASSQDREYEQYF

D: NA
J: TRBJ2-7
V: TRBV5-4
size: once
DNA: TGTGCCAGCAGCTTGGGACATGGTACTCCACATATCGAGCAGTACTTC
CDR3: CASSLGHGTPHIEQYF

D: TRBD2
J: TRBJ2-5
V: TRBV9
size: NA
DNA: TGTGCCAGCAGCGCTCGCGGGACTAGCCAAGAGACCCAGTACTTC
CDR3: CASSARGTSQETQYF

D: NA
J: TRBJ2-1
V: TRBV5-4
size: NA
DNA: TGTGCCAGCAGCTTGCAGGAGCGCCCTTACAATGAGCAGTTCTTC
CDR3: CASSLQERPYNEQFF

D: NA
J: TRBJ2-2
V: TRBV5-4
size: NA
DNA: TGTGCCAGCAGCTTGGCCGGTTCTAAGGCCACCGGGGAGCTGTTTTTT
CDR3: CASSLAGSKATGELFF

D: NA
J: TRBJ1-5
V: TRBV27
size: NA
DNA: TGTGCCAGCAGTTTTTGGCCAGGTTTTAGCAATCAGCCCCAGCATTTT
CDR3: CASSFWPGFSNQPQHF

D: TRBD2
J: TRBJ2-5
V: TRBV19
size: NA
DNA: TGTGCCAGTAGTCCTGGGACTAGCGGGAGGTTTTCAGAGACCCAGTACTTC
CDR3: CASSPGTSGRFSETQYF

D: TRBD1
J: TRBJ2-1
V: TRBV5-1
size: NA
DNA: TGCGCCAGCAGCTTGGGACAGGGGAACAATGAGCAGTTCTTC
CDR3: CASSLGQGNNEQFF

D: TRBD1
J: TRBJ2-1
V: TRBV9
size: NA
DNA: TGTGCCAGCAACCCCATGGGACAGGAGTACAATGAGCAGTTCTTC
CDR3: CASNPMGQEYNEQFF

D: NA
J: TRBJ2-7
V: TRBV7-6
size: NA
DNA: TGTGCCAGCAGCCGGGAGTCACCTCTCTCAATTGGCACCTACGAGCAGTACTTC
CDR3: CASSRESPLSIGTYEQYF

D: NA
J: TRBJ1-1
V: TRBV7-2
size: once
DNA: TGTGCCAGCAGCAACGGGGTTGAAGCTTTCTTT
CDR3: CASSNGVEAFF

D: NA
J: TRBJ2-7
V: TRBV18
size: NA
DNA: TGTGCCAGCTCCCTAAAGGCTATCCTTGACGAGCAGTACTTC
CDR3: CASSLKAILDEQYF

D: NA
J: TRBJ2-3
V: TRBV7-6
size: NA
DNA: TGTGCCAGCAGCCCCCACCCTCTCGGGATGAGCACAGATACGCAGTATTTT
CDR3: CASSPHPLGMSTDTQYF

D: NA
J: TRBJ1-4
V: TRBV6-5
size: NA
DNA: TGTGCCAGCAGTGCGTTCGGGGGGGCGTATGAAAAACTGTTTTTT
CDR3: CASSAFGGAYEKLFF

D: TRBD1
J: TRBJ2-7
V: TRBV28
size: NA
DNA: TGTGCCAGCAGAACTCCCAGGGGGCCCACGTTAGAGCCCTACGAGCAGTACTTC
CDR3: CASRTPRGPTLEPYEQYF

D: NA
J: TRBJ2-5
V: TRBV7-9
size: NA
DNA: TGTGCCAGCAGCTCACACCCAGGGGAGACCCAGTACTTC
CDR3: CASSSHPGETQYF

D: NA
J: TRBJ1-5
V: TRBV9
size: NA
DNA: TGTGCCAGCAGCGTAGGGGGGGCTAACAATCAGCCCCAGCATTTT
CDR3: CASSVGGANNQPQHF

D: TRBD1
J: TRBJ1-5
V: TRBV28
size: NA
DNA: TGTGCCAGCAGCCAAGGGACAGGGGGCTTTTATAGCAATCAGCCCCAGCATTTT
CDR3: CASSQGTGGFYSNQPQHF

D: NA
J: TRBJ2-7
V: TRBV19
size: NA
DNA: TGTGCCAGTAGTATTGGTGAGCGCTACGAGCAGTACTTC
CDR3: CASSIGERYEQYF

D: TRBD2
J: TRBJ2-1
V: TRBV7-8
size: NA
DNA: TGTGCCAGCAGCTTTGGCCGAGGGCGGACTAGCACGTTCTTC
CDR3: CASSFGRGRTSTFF

D: NA
J: TRBJ2-7
V: TRBV5-1
size: NA
DNA: TGCGCCAGCAGCCCCCGGACGGACACCTACGAGCAGTACTTC
CDR3: CASSPRTDTYEQYF

D: TRBD2
J: TRBJ2-7
V: TRBV7-9
size: NA
DNA: TGTGCCAGCAGCCCTAGCGGGAGCTACGAGCAGTACTTC
CDR3: CASSPSGSYEQYF

D: TRBD2
J: TRBJ2-7
V: TRBV4-1
size: NA
DNA: TGCGCCAGCAGCCAAGTAACTAGCGGGAGCTCCTACGAGCAGTACTTC
CDR3: CASSQVTSGSSYEQYF

D: NA
J: TRBJ2-2
V: TRBV7-7
size: NA
DNA: TGTGCTAGCAGCAACCGGGGCACCGGGGAGCTGTTTTTT
CDR3: CASSNRGTGELFF

D: NA
J: TRBJ2-7
V: TRBV7-9
size: NA
DNA: TGTGCCAGCAGCGGCCTTCAGGGTGCCTCTGAGCAGTACTTC
CDR3: CASSGLQGASEQYF